Below, one TCR beta chain is given with its context. Its antigen remains unknown. This record belongs to a study of breast tumors, draining lymph nodes, adjacent tissues. Axillary draining lymph nodes of breast cancer patients supplied the node samples. CDR3 length equals 15 residues. The junction had 7 bases not matched to a gene; V was cut back by 5 bases and J by 4 bases. Study observations and caveats: Tumor T cell lymph node origin was a supported hypothesis, not proven. Luminal-like breast cancer showed significantly greater tumor-nontumor repertoire similarity than basal-like breast cancer did. Data fit most tumor T cells coming from lymph node, expanding in tumor. Tumor repertoires ranked between lymph nodes and nontumor tissue in diversity, with V and J gene preferences.

TCRdb reprocessed the multiplex PCR reads with MiXCR, giving one entry per CDR3 protein. The sample comprises more than 200,000 distinct CDR3 sequences, less than 40% of which are singletons, and around 1.4% rests with the top ten. This sequence originates from a female donor with breast cancer. Some clones in this sample may be carry-over from other donors' samples. Sequencing used axillary lymph node tissue. The chain combines TRBV12-3 or TRBV12-4 with TRBJ1-3; 8 bases are shared with TRBD1. CDR3 DNA: TGTGCCAGCAGTCGTCAGGGGGCAGTAGGAAACACCATATATTTT. Encoded protein: CASSRQGAVGNTIYF.